Sequencing of this T cell receptor beta chain was carried out in a study of T cell changes during pregnancy in multiple sclerosis. CDR1 is ENHRY, CDR2 SYGVKD, per germline. With V trimmed by 2 bases and J by 6 bases, 1 base remained unmatched. The CDR3 has 14 amino acids. Libraries were prepared by immunoSEQ multiplex PCR; TCRdb keeps only in-frame clonotypes and omits some of them. The data hold about 35,000 clones, with roughly 90% observed a single time. V gene TRBV10-3 combines with J gene TRBJ2-7, with TRBD2 identical over 13 bases. Sample: CD8+ T cells from peripheral blood mononuclear cells, taken in the third trimester of pregnancy. The sequence came from a female donor with multiple sclerosis, enrolled in a pregnancy study. This CDR3 reads CAISETSGGGEQYF. As DNA, the CDR3 is TGTGCCATCAGTGAGACTAGCGGGGGGGGCGAGCAGTACTTC.